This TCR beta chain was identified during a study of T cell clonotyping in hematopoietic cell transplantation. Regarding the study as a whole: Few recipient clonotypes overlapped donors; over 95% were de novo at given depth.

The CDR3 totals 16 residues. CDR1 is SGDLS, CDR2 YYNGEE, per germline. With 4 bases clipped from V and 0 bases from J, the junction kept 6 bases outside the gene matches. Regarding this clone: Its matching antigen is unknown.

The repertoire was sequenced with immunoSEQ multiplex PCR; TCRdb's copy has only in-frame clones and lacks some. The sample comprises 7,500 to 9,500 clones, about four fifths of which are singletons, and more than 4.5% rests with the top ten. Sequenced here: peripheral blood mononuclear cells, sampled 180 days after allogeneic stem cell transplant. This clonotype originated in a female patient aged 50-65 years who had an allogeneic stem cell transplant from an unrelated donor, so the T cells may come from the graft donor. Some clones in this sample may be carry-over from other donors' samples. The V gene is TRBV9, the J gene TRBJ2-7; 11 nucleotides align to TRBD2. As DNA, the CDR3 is TGTGCCAGCAGCCCGAAGACTAGCGGGGTCTCCTACGAGCAGTACTTC. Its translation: CASSPKTSGVSYEQYF.